The next 27 T cell receptor beta chains were all read from a single sample in a study of blood T cell repertoires in COVID-19. Assay: immunoSEQ multiplex PCR; the TCRdb copy retains only in-frame clones and omits some. The sample includes under 150,000 clones, about four fifths seen only once; the top ten take 7% to 10%. Material: peripheral blood. These TCRs come from a human donor with acute or convalescent COVID-19. The donor label of this sample is uncertain.

The gene calls are TRBV12-3 or TRBV12-4 and TRBJ1-3; no reliable D call. V lost 4 bases and J 8 bases, leaving 6 bases between the germline ends. This CDR3 comprises 11 residues. CDR3 coding DNA: TGTGCCAGCAGTTCAATAGACACCATATATTTT. It yields the protein CASSSIDTIYF.

The genes are TRBV12-3 or TRBV12-4 and TRBJ2-3; D is ambiguous. This CDR3 region has 12 residues. V lost 4 bases, J lost 5 bases, and 7 bases lay in between. The chain's CDR3 is CASSSLLDTQYF. The CDR3 region has the DNA TGTGCCAGCAGTTCCTTATTAGATACGCAGTATTTT.

The chain has TRBV11-1 and TRBJ2-7; a possible D gene is TRBD1 (5 bases). Trimming shortened V by 5 bases and J by 7 bases, and 12 bases separated the two germline ends. This CDR3 has 12 amino acids. Germline CDR1 SGHAT, CDR2 FQDESV (reference sequence). The CDR3 here is CASSLTGMEQYV. Written as DNA, the CDR3 is TGTGCCAGCAGCCTAACAGGTATGGAGCAGTACGTC.

This chain joins TRBV10-3 and TRBJ2-3, with D perhaps matching TRBD1 (5 bases). The CDR3 is 12 amino acids. Trimming cost V 5 bases and J 3 bases, with 6 bases left between them. Germline lookup yields CDR1 ENHRY and CDR2 SYGVKD. In DNA form, the CDR3 reads TGTGCCATCAGTTCAGGGACAGATACGCAGTATTTT. Its translation: CAISSGTDTQYF.

This chain uses TRBV4-1 with TRBJ1-2; the D is unclear. Trimming took off 0 bases at V and 4 bases at J, with 6 bases between the two ends. CDR1 is MGHRA and CDR2 is YSYEKL in the germline V gene. The CDR3 sequence is 13 residues long. The CDR3, as DNA: TGCGCCAGCAGCCAAGAGCCACTCTATGGCTACACCTTC. This gives the protein CASSQEPLYGYTF.

This clone showed up just once. This chain uses TRBV19 with TRBJ2-1; D remains ambiguous. V lost 3 bases and J lost 0, with 3 bases in between. Germline CDR1 reads LNHDA; CDR2 reads SQIVND (reference sequence). The CDR3 length is 13 residues. CDR3 sequence: CASSISSYNEQFF. For the CDR3, the DNA is TGTGCCAGTAGTATTAGCTCCTACAATGAGCAGTTCTTC.

The rearrangement uses TRBV11-3 and TRBJ2-3, with 7 bases aligning to TRBD2. Germline loops: CDR1 SGHNT, CDR2 YENEEA. Losses at the gene ends were 5 bases for V and 4 bases for J; bases not matched to a gene: 9. The length of the CDR3 is 15 residues. The CDR3 reads CASSPAAGAADTQYF. The CDR3, as DNA: TGTGCCAGCAGCCCTGCCGCGGGAGCTGCAGATACGCAGTATTTT.

In this sample, this clone turned up a few times. V and J are TRBV27 and TRBJ1-1; D uncertain. Germline loops: CDR1 MNHEY, CDR2 SMNVEV (reference sequence). The CDR3 length is 13 residues. Trimming left V 8 bases short and J 5 bases short, with 15 bases between. The CDR3 DNA reads as TGTGCCAGCCGAATCCAGGTGCGAACTGAAGCTTTCTTT. Amino acid sequence: CASRIQVRTEAFF.

The chain couples TRBV15 to TRBJ2-3; 12 nucleotides match TRBD1. Germline V CDR1 and CDR2: LNHNV, YYDKDF (reference sequence). With V trimmed by 4 bases and J by 4 bases, 6 bases remained unmatched. This CDR3 has 16 residues. In DNA form, the CDR3 reads TGTGCCACCAGCACTCGGGACAGGGGGCGGGCAGATACGCAGTATTTT. Its protein is CATSTRDRGRADTQYF.

This clone appeared many times. The gene calls are TRBV4-2 and TRBJ1-2, with D possibly TRBD1 on 5 matching bases. V was cut by 3 bases and J by 3 bases, with 14 bases left in between. The CDR3 is made up of 15 amino acids. Germline CDR1 is LGHNA and CDR2 is YNFKEQ. The CDR3 loop reads CASSQGVGGDYGYTF. CDR3 coding DNA: TGTGCCAGCAGCCAGGGGGTGGGAGGTGACTATGGCTACACCTTC.

The chain joins TRBV14 to TRBJ1-2; 8 nucleotides line up with TRBD1. This CDR3 has 18 residues. CDR1 is SGHDN and CDR2 is FVKESK in the germline V gene. V gave up 0 bases and J gave up 2 bases; unmatched junction bases: 11. The CDR3 nucleotides read TGTGCCAGCAGCCAAGACCCCGACAGGGGCACTCACAACTATGGCTACACCTTC. Translating it yields CASSQDPDRGTHNYGYTF. Complete variable domain (other parts from reference TRBV14 and TRBJ1-2): EAGVTQFPSHSVIEKGQTVTLRCDPISGHDNLYWYRRVMGKEIKFLLHFVKESKQDESGMPNNRFLAERTGGTYSTLKVQPAELEDSGVYFCASSQDPDRGTHNYGYTFGSGTRLTVV.

This chain connects TRBV5-1 to TRBJ2-6, with a weak D call TRBD1 (6 bases). This CDR3 region has 16 residues. The V gene's germline CDR1 is SGHRS and CDR2 YFSETQ. The ends were cut back, 3 bases at V and 3 bases at J, with 13 bases in the middle. The CDR3 sequence is CASSSFQGSGANVLTF. CDR3 sequence (DNA): TGCGCCAGCAGCTCCTTCCAGGGGAGTGGGGCCAACGTCCTGACTTTC.

This clone showed up just once. At one of its ends the junction is not consistent with the germline gene, which may arise from a read error. The J gene is TRBJ2-3, the V gene TRBV12-3 or TRBV12-4; 7 bases are a match to TRBD2. The CDR3 consists of 12 residues. The CDR3 DNA reads as TGTGCCAGCAGTGGGACTACAGCTACGCAGTATTTT. The encoded protein is CASSGTTATQYF.

V gene TRBV28 combines with J gene TRBJ1-1; the match to TRBD1 covers 7 bases. The germline V gene encodes CDR1 MDHEN and CDR2 SYDVKM. There are 14 residues in the CDR3. V lost 3 bases and J lost 3; bases outside the gene matches: 4. CDR3 residues: CASSLSRGDTEAFF. The DNA of the CDR3 is TGTGCCAGCAGTTTGAGCAGGGGGGACACTGAAGCTTTCTTT.

J is TRBJ1-6 and V is TRBV10-3; 8 bases fit TRBD1. J gave up 8 bases and V 2 bases, and 8 bases lay outside the gene matches. There are 16 residues in the CDR3. Germline lookup yields CDR1 ENHRY and CDR2 SYGVKD. CDR3 nucleotides: TGTGCCATCAGTGAGGCCAGGGGGCAAAGGGATTCACCCCTCCACTTT. It encodes CAISEARGQRDSPLHF.

The V gene is TRBV20-1, the J gene TRBJ1-2, with TRBD1 matching 7 bases. Germline CDR1 is DFQATT and CDR2 is SNEGSKA (reference sequence). This CDR3 has 11 amino acids. V gave up 5 bases and J gave up 8 bases; unmatched junction bases: 5. CDR3 in DNA: TGCAGTGCTCCCACAGGGGAAGGCTACACCTTC. Translated: CSAPTGEGYTF.

In this sample, this clone turned up a few times. The rearrangement uses TRBV24-1 and TRBJ1-2, with D uncertain. The CDR3 has 13 residues. Germline V gives CDR1 KGHDR, CDR2 SFDVKD. V lost 5 bases and J lost 6, with 12 bases in between. CDR3 region: CATSGNGGNGYTF. CDR3 nucleotides: TGTGCCACCAGTGGAAACGGTGGTAATGGCTACACCTTC.

The V call is TRBV7-3, the J call TRBJ2-1; tentative D call: TRBD2 (6 bases). Trimming cost V 2 bases and J 8 bases, with 16 bases left between them. Germline CDR1 reads SGHTA; CDR2 reads FQGTGA. This CDR3 is 15 amino acids long. CDR3 protein: CASSLLRRGRDEQFF. In DNA form, the CDR3 reads TGTGCCAGCAGCTTATTGAGGCGGGGCCGGGATGAGCAGTTCTTC.

The rearrangement uses TRBV7-9 and TRBJ2-2; possibly TRBD2 for D (5 bases). The CDR3 loop spans 16 amino acids. CDR1 and CDR2 (germline): SEHNR, FQNEAQ (reference sequence). V was trimmed by 5 bases and J by 7 bases, leaving 20 bases between them. The CDR3 sequence is CASSPADPRAGGELFF. DNA for the CDR3: TGTGCCAGCAGCCCCGCCGATCCGAGGGCGGGCGGGGAGCTGTTTTTT.

The gene calls are TRBV7-9 and TRBJ2-4; TRBD1 is a possible D gene (6 bases). The CDR3 is made up of 15 amino acids. V gave up 5 bases and J gave up 0 bases, with 11 bases separating them. Per germline, CDR1 SEHNR and CDR2 FQNEAQ (reference sequence). The CDR3 nucleotides read TGTGCCAGCAGCCACAGGGACCTAGCCAAAAACATTCAGTACTTC. Protein sequence: CASSHRDLAKNIQYF.

The chain employs TRBV3-1 (or the pseudogene TRBV3-2) and TRBJ1-5; D gene unclear. The CDR3 extends over 13 amino acids. The germline CDR1 and CDR2 sequences are LGHDT and YNNKEL (reference sequence). V was pared by 0 bases and J by 9 bases, with 9 bases between. The CDR3 loop reads CASSQDQGGPQHF. In DNA, the CDR3 is TGTGCCAGCAGCCAAGACCAAGGAGGGCCCCAGCATTTT.

J is TRBJ2-1 and V is TRBV5-6; D might be TRBD1 (5 bases). This CDR3 is built from 15 residues. The germline CDR1 and CDR2 sequences are SGHDT and YYEEEE. Trimming removed 4 bases at V and 8 bases at J, with 19 bases between. CDR3: CASSLSYRSPDEQFF. For the CDR3, the DNA is TGTGCCAGCAGCCTCTCCTACAGGTCCCCGGATGAGCAGTTCTTC. Supplemented by reference TRBV5-6 and TRBJ2-1, the full variable domain reads DAGVTQSPTHLIKTRGQQVTLRCSPKSGHDTVSWYQQALGQGPQFIFQYYEEEERQRGNFPDRFSGHQFPNYSSELNVNALLLGDSALYLCASSLSYRSPDEQFFGPGTRLTVL.

This clone was observed a single time. The J gene is TRBJ1-1, the V gene TRBV10-2; TRBD1 matches at 9 bases. Germline CDR1 WSHSY, CDR2 SAAADI. The length of the CDR3 is 15 residues. J gave up 6 bases and V 3 bases, and 8 bases lay outside the gene matches. The chain's CDR3 is CASSDASDRGAEAFF. The DNA for the CDR3 is TGCGCCAGCAGTGATGCCTCTGACAGGGGGGCTGAAGCTTTCTTT.

The chain is built from TRBV5-4 and TRBJ1-6; D gene ambiguous. Trimming took 1 base from V and 7 from J, leaving 9 bases between them. This CDR3 is built from 14 residues. Germline assignment: CDR1 SGHNT and CDR2 YYREEE (reference sequence). The CDR3 here is CASSLSGGNSPLHF. The CDR3, as DNA: TGTGCCAGCAGCTTGAGTGGAGGCAATTCACCCCTCCACTTT.

V usage is TRBV19 and J usage is TRBJ1-5, with 7 bases matching TRBD1. Germline CDR1 reads LNHDA; CDR2 reads SQIVND (reference sequence). This CDR3 is 16 amino acids long. V was clipped by 4 bases and J by 2 bases; unmatched bases: 8. CDR3 in amino acids: CASSNYRGQGNQPQHF. In DNA, the CDR3 is TGTGCCAGTAGTAACTACAGGGGTCAGGGCAATCAGCCCCAGCATTTT.

On this clone itself: At one end the junction does not follow the germline gene, possibly because of a read error. This chain connects TRBV29-1 to TRBJ2-3, with D unresolved. Germline V lookup: CDR1 SQVTM, CDR2 ANQGSEA. The CDR3 totals 14 residues. The CDR3, as DNA: TGTGCGCTCCGGAACGGGTGGAGCACAGATACGCAGTATTTT. Protein sequence: CALRNGWSTDTQYF.

The chain carries TRBV6-5 and TRBJ2-1, with TRBD2 as a possible D gene (5 bases). The CDR3 covers 12 residues. Trimming cost V 5 bases and J 5 bases, with 7 bases left between them. Per germline, CDR1 MNHEY and CDR2 SVGAGI. The CDR3 protein is CASSRTDNEQFF. The CDR3 coding sequence is TGTGCCAGCAGTCGGACTGACAATGAGCAGTTCTTC.